The 25 T cell receptor beta chains below all came from one sample that was sequenced in a study of response to subunit inactivated influenza vaccine (dated by TCRdb to between 2018 and 2020). In light of the paper, this sample's time point label describes: 45 days after influenza vaccine administration. Library generation was performed with RT-PCR. The data were produced on an Illumina HiSeq 2500. TCRdb ran its own pipeline on the public reads, namely fastp trimming at Q25 and MiXCR clone calling, and kept in-frame beta chains. Every distinct CDR3 protein forms one entry, paired with its most common genes and DNA. The sample has fewer than 700,000 distinct CDR3 sequences on record, 10% to 15% of them singletons. The leading ten clones occupy about an eighth of the sample. Sample: PBMCs from blood, taken 45 days after vaccination. These receptors all stem from a man aged 50 to 59 who received an inactivated influenza vaccine. Donor details come from another sample of the same person, matched by shared clones.

This clonotype was seen many times. This chain connects TRBV7-9 to TRBJ2-5, with 9 bases identical to TRBD1. The J segment lost 2 bases and the V segment lost 5 bases, leaving 9 bases of the junction unmatched. This CDR3 has 16 amino acids. Germline CDR1 SEHNR, CDR2 FQNEAQ (reference sequence). The CDR3 reads CASSPGQGYSQETQYF. CDR3 DNA: TGTGCCAGCAGCCCTGGACAGGGGTACTCTCAAGAGACCCAGTACTTC.

Only a few counts were recorded for this clonotype. CDR3 nucleotide sequence: TGTGCCAGCAGCTTCCTTACCGCACTAGCGGGGGGCTACAATGAGCAGTTCTTC. It codes for CASSFLTALAGGYNEQFF. J is TRBJ2-1 and V is TRBV7-8; 12 positions match TRBD2. With V trimmed by 3 bases and J by 3 bases, 9 bases remained unmatched. CDR3 length: 18 residues. Germline CDR1 reads SGHVS; CDR2 reads FQNEAQ. The full variable domain, in which reference TRBV7-8 and TRBJ2-1 provide the parts outside the CDR3, is GAGVSQSPRYKVAKRGQDVALRCDPISGHVSLFWYQQALGQGPEFLTYFQNEAQLDKSGLPSDRFFAERPEGSVSTLKIQRTQQEDSAVYLCASSFLTALAGGYNEQFFGPGTRLTVL.

V gene TRBV18 combines with J gene TRBJ1-1; D is perhaps TRBD1 (5 bases). CDR3 size: 13 residues. Between the trimmed V and J ends, which lost 6 bases and 2 bases, there was a span of 10 bases. Germline CDR1 reads KGHSH; CDR2 reads LQKENI. CDR3: CASSRGHNTEAFF. The CDR3, as DNA: TGTGCCAGCTCTCGAGGACATAACACTGAAGCTTTCTTT. Looking up the rest from reference TRBV18 and TRBJ1-1 gives the full variable domain: NAGVMQNPRHLVRRRGQEARLRCSPMKGHSHVYWYRQLPEEGLKFMVYLQKENIIDESGMPKERFSAEFPKEGPSILRIQQVVRGDSAAYFCASSRGHNTEAFFGQGTRLTVV.

This clonotype was seen more than once but under ten times. This chain uses TRBV4-3 with TRBJ2-2; 9 bases are a match to TRBD2. The V gene's germline CDR1 is LGHNA and CDR2 YSLEER. The V and J ends lost 4 bases and 6 bases, in that order; junction bases with no gene match: 3. The CDR3 is 14 residues long. The CDR3 protein is CASSPGLASGELFF. The CDR3, as DNA: TGCGCCAGCAGCCCGGGACTAGCCTCCGGGGAGCTGTTTTTT.

This clonotype was seen a handful of times. The CDR3 DNA is TGTGCCAGCAGCCCGTTTGGGACAAACTCCTACGAGCAGTACTTC. Translating it yields CASSPFGTNSYEQYF. The genes are TRBV11-2 and TRBJ2-7, with D perhaps matching TRBD1 (6 bases). Trimming removed 5 bases from V and 0 bases from J, with 14 bases in between. Germline loops: CDR1 SGHAT, CDR2 FQNNGV. The length of the CDR3 is 15 residues. The entire variable domain, with the rest obtained from reference TRBV11-2 and TRBJ2-7, is as follows: EAGVAQSPRYKIIEKRQSVAFWCNPISGHATLYWYQQILGQGPKLLIQFQNNGVVDDSQLPKDRFSAERLKGVDSTLKIQPAKLEDSAVYLCASSPFGTNSYEQYFGPGTRLTVT.

The rearrangement links TRBV6-1 to TRBJ1-5; D gene unclear. The CDR3 is 15 amino acids. Germline assignment: CDR1 MNHNS and CDR2 SASEGT. Trimming took off 3 bases at V and 2 bases at J, with 11 bases between the two ends. The CDR3 DNA reads TGTGCCAGCAGTGATAGCGGGAGAGGCAATCAGCCCCAGCATTTT. This gives the protein CASSDSGRGNQPQHF.

CDR3 in amino acids: CSARDLLGARETQYF. DNA for the CDR3: TGCAGTGCTAGAGATCTATTGGGAGCTCGGGAGACCCAGTACTTC. The chain is built from TRBV20-1 and TRBJ2-5, with D possibly being TRBD2 (5 bases). This CDR3 has 15 residues. V was pared by 0 bases and J by 5 bases, with 16 bases between. CDR1 is DFQATT, CDR2 SNEGSKA, per germline (reference sequence).

This clonotype turned up a few times. CDR3 sequence reads: CSAMGLAGIVITDTQYF. As DNA, the CDR3 is TGCAGTGCAATGGGACTAGCGGGGATAGTTATTACAGATACGCAGTATTTT. The chain couples TRBV20-1 to TRBJ2-3, with TRBD2 identical over 13 bases. Unmatched junction bases numbered 12, after V lost 6 bases and J lost 3 bases. The CDR3 sequence is 17 residues long. Germline CDR1 reads DFQATT; CDR2 reads SNEGSKA (reference sequence).

This clonotype turned up a few times. This chain connects TRBV12-3 or TRBV12-4 to TRBJ2-1; D may be TRBD1 or TRBD2 (6 bases each). This CDR3 has 15 amino acids. Trimming left V 3 bases short and J 7 bases short, with 16 bases between. As DNA, the CDR3 is TGTGCCAGCAGTTTCGGGCGGAGGGGGTTAAATGAGCAGTTCTTC. Protein sequence: CASSFGRRGLNEQFF.

The chain has TRBV6-2 or TRBV6-3 and TRBJ1-5; unclear D gene. This CDR3 region has 17 residues. V gave up 2 bases and J gave up 4 bases, with 18 bases separating them. Germline V lookup: CDR1 MNHEY, CDR2 SVGEGT. Written as DNA, the CDR3 is TGTGCCAGCAGTTACGGCGACAACAACCGCGTTAATCAGCCCCAGCATTTT. The encoded protein is CASSYGDNNRVNQPQHF.

CDR3 DNA: TGTGCCAGCAGCTTAGCTTACAGGGGAGGAATGAACACTGAAGCTTTCTTT. Translation gives CASSLAYRGGMNTEAFF. The rearrangement joins TRBV7-8 to TRBJ1-1, with 7 nucleotides matching TRBD1. This CDR3 has 17 residues. Germline assignment: CDR1 SGHVS and CDR2 FQNEAQ. The junction had 7 bases not matched to a gene; V was cut back by 0 bases and J by 0 bases.

This clonotype was seen repeatedly, ten times or more. The chain is built from TRBV20-1 and TRBJ2-5; D not resolved. Germline V gene sequence: CDR1 DFQATT, CDR2 SNEGSKA (reference sequence). CDR3 length equals 13 residues. Trimming left V 2 bases short and J 0 bases short, with 7 bases between. The CDR3 nucleotides are TGCAGTGCTAGAACCCCGTACCAAGAGACCCAGTACTTC. Protein: CSARTPYQETQYF.

This chain uses TRBV19 with TRBJ1-5; tentative D call: TRBD1 (5 bases). Germline lookup yields CDR1 LNHDA and CDR2 SQIVND (reference sequence). This CDR3 has 18 amino acids. Trimming shortened V by 3 bases and J by 4 bases, and 22 bases separated the two germline ends. The CDR3 coding sequence is TGTGCCAGTAGTATTCGGGGGGTAATCGATCGGGCTAATCAGCCCCAGCATTTT. Translated: CASSIRGVIDRANQPQHF.

The rearrangement links TRBV12-3 or TRBV12-4 to TRBJ2-2; D gene ambiguous. V was cut by 6 bases and J by 6 bases, with 11 bases left in between. The CDR3 contains 13 residues. CDR3 sequence reads: CASSQRRAGELFF. CDR3 bases: TGTGCCAGCAGCCAGCGTAGGGCCGGGGAGCTGTTTTTT.

This clonotype was counted a few times. The chain combines TRBV20-1 with TRBJ2-3; 13 nucleotides agree with TRBD2. The CDR3 is 18 residues long. The trim removed 2 bases at V and 2 bases at J, leaving 10 bases unmatched. Germline CDR1 reads DFQATT; CDR2 reads SNEGSKA (reference sequence). CDR3 bases: TGCAGTGCTAGACCCGCCCGAGGGACTAGCGGGGCCACAGATACGCAGTATTTT. Protein: CSARPARGTSGATDTQYF.

This sequence joins TRBV5-1 and TRBJ2-7; 10 bases line up with TRBD1. Per the germline V gene, CDR1 is SGHRS and CDR2 is YFSETQ. Germline trimming cut 4 bases from V and 4 bases from J; bases unmatched to any gene: 11. The length of the CDR3 is 16 residues. The CDR3 DNA reads as TGCGCCAGCAGCACCCGGGGACAGGGGATGTCGTACGAGCAGTACTTC. It encodes CASSTRGQGMSYEQYF. Combining the CDR3 with reference TRBV5-1 and TRBJ2-7 gives the whole variable domain KAGVTQTPRYLIKTRGQQVTLSCSPISGHRSVSWYQQTPGQGLQFLFEYFSETQRNKGNFPGRFSGRQFSNSRSEMNVSTLELGDSALYLCASSTRGQGMSYEQYFGPGTRLTVT.

Many counts were recorded for this clonotype. V and J are TRBV2 and TRBJ2-5; 8 bases are shared with TRBD2. The CDR3 sequence is 17 residues long. The germline V gene encodes CDR1 SNHLY and CDR2 FYNNEI. With V trimmed by 0 bases and J by 4 bases, 10 bases remained unmatched. The chain's CDR3 is CASSEAGRLAGGETQYF. The DNA of the CDR3 is TGTGCCAGCAGTGAAGCGGGGCGCCTGGCGGGAGGAGAGACCCAGTACTTC.

There are many counts of this clonotype. The V and J genes are TRBV29-1 and TRBJ2-7; 10 bases map to TRBD1. There are 14 residues in the CDR3. V lost 5 bases, J lost 1 base, and 5 bases stayed unmatched. CDR1 is SQVTM and CDR2 is ANQGSEA in the germline V gene. Written as DNA, the CDR3 is TGCAGCGTTCTACGACAGGGGGCTTCCTACGAGCAGTACTTC. It codes for CSVLRQGASYEQYF.

The J gene is TRBJ2-3, the V gene TRBV9; 14 bases align to TRBD2. The CDR3 sequence is 18 residues long. Germline CDR1 is SGDLS and CDR2 is YYNGEE. Losses at the gene ends were 3 bases for V and 0 bases for J; bases not matched to a gene: 6. CDR3 coding DNA: TGTGCCAGCAGCGCCAGACTAGCGGGGGGGCTGAGCACAGATACGCAGTATTTT. Its protein is CASSARLAGGLSTDTQYF.

This clonotype was detected ten times or more. The rearrangement joins TRBV20-1 to TRBJ2-3; 7 nucleotides line up with TRBD2. This CDR3 has 15 amino acids. The germline CDR1 and CDR2 sequences are DFQATT and SNEGSKA (reference sequence). Trimming removed 0 bases from V and 3 bases from J; junction bases left unmatched: 6. The CDR3 region has the DNA TGCAGTGCTAGAGATCGGGGGGAGTGGACAGATACGCAGTATTTT. Protein product: CSARDRGEWTDTQYF.

This clonotype was observed a handful of times. This rearrangement joins TRBV20-1 to TRBJ2-5, with D tentatively TRBD1 or TRBD2 (5 bases each). The CDR3 is made up of 12 amino acids. The V and J ends lost 4 bases and 5 bases respectively, with 11 bases between them. From germline, CDR1 is DFQATT and CDR2 SNEGSKA (reference sequence). The CDR3 sequence is CSAKGSGETQYF. CDR3 sequence (DNA): TGCAGTGCTAAGGGGTCGGGGGAGACCCAGTACTTC.

The CDR3 is CASSTRDRDNYGYTF. In DNA form, the CDR3 reads TGTGCCAGCAGCACCCGGGACAGGGATAACTATGGCTACACCTTC. The chain joins TRBV7-2 to TRBJ1-2; TRBD1 agrees at 9 bases. J lost 1 base, V lost 5 bases, and 5 bases had no gene match. The CDR3 runs to 15 residues. Germline CDR1 SGHTA, CDR2 FQGNSA.

The gene calls are TRBV30 and TRBJ2-3; 8 nucleotides align to TRBD2. CDR3 length equals 16 residues. With V trimmed by 5 bases and J by 3 bases, 13 bases remained unmatched. Germline V gene data show CDR1 as GTSNPN and CDR2 as SVGIG (reference sequence). CDR3 amino acids: CAWCHGAGGLTDTQYF. The CDR3, as DNA: TGTGCCTGGTGTCACGGGGCGGGAGGTTTGACAGATACGCAGTATTTT.

There are a few counts of this clonotype. The rearrangement joins TRBV5-1 to TRBJ2-2; tentatively, D is TRBD1 (6 bases). The germline V and J ends were trimmed by 6 bases and 4 bases, with 16 bases remaining between them. Germline CDR1 is SGHRS and CDR2 is YFSETQ. The CDR3 is made up of 15 amino acids. The CDR3 sequence is CASTFMTGLTGELFF. CDR3 in DNA: TGCGCCAGCACCTTTATGACAGGACTCACCGGGGAGCTGTTTTTT. Combining the CDR3 with reference TRBV5-1 and TRBJ2-2 gives the whole variable domain KAGVTQTPRYLIKTRGQQVTLSCSPISGHRSVSWYQQTPGQGLQFLFEYFSETQRNKGNFPGRFSGRQFSNSRSEMNVSTLELGDSALYLCASTFMTGLTGELFFGEGSRLTVL.

This clonotype was seen more than once but under ten times. The chain employs TRBV12-3 or TRBV12-4 and TRBJ1-1; 7 bases agree with TRBD1. CDR3 size: 14 residues. V was pared by 7 bases and J by 4 bases, with 9 bases of the junction left unmatched. The CDR3 sequence: CASTTSGGSTEAFF. The CDR3 DNA is TGTGCCAGCACAACCTCAGGGGGATCCACTGAAGCTTTCTTT.